The clone carrying this T cell receptor (beta chain) has more than one count but fewer than ten. The entry originates in a study of metastatic and nonmetastatic thyroid tumors. Overall study context: Repertoires from blood and tumor or nodule tissue of malignant and benign thyroid patients were compared.

CDR3 length: 15 residues. Trimming removed 6 bases from V and 7 bases from J, with 19 bases in between. The germline V gene has CDR1 MNHEY and CDR2 SVGAGI. All patients were treatment-naive before thyroid surgery. TCRdb re-clonotyped the PCR reads through MiXCR. The table shows 15,000 or so clones, with 9% to 14% occurring only once. Sequencing was carried out using blood. This receptor was obtained from a female donor with papillary thyroid cancer or a benign thyroid nodule (not recorded which). Some clones in this sample may be carry-over from other donors' samples. The V gene is TRBV6-5, the J gene TRBJ1-5; a weak D match, TRBD1 (6 bases). The DNA for the CDR3 is TGTGCCAGCAGCTATTATACTACAGGGAACCAGCCCCAGCATTTT. Amino acids: CASSYYTTGNQPQHF.